This T cell receptor beta chain came from a study of vaccination effects on CD4 cells after COVID-19. General study findings and limits: By a late point after vaccination, infection- and vaccine-induced clones had shrunk markedly through clonal contraction.

This CDR3 has 14 amino acids. Per germline, CDR1 SNHLY and CDR2 FYNNEI. With 6 bases removed from V and 1 base from J, the gap between germline ends came to 10 bases. This clone has just a few counts. Its cognate antigen is unknown. ViraFEST assay sequencing came after antigen-specific CD4+ T cells were expanded with viral peptide pools. Culture proceeded for nine to ten days, and CD4+ T cells were then isolated. Two doses of either BNT162b2 or mRNA-1273 were given to each participant. Previously uninfected by SARS-CoV-2, the vaccine recipients also showed negative nucleocapsid antibodies. Cultivation was performed at 1.5 million to 2 million PBMC per well with around 9.3 IU/ml IL-2 and 9 to 10 ug/ml peptides added. TCRdb's copy holds only in-frame clones and misses some; the assay was immunoSEQ multiplex PCR. The table shows 30,000 to 40,000 clones, with roughly two thirds occurring only once.

The chain combines TRBV2 with TRBJ1-5, with TRBD1 as a possible D gene (5 bases). The source was CD4+ T cells from PBMCs cultured with HCoV-229E spike peptides, collected after COVID-19 vaccination. This sequence originates from a human donor who received a COVID-19 vaccine. The CDR3 loop is CASRSRVSNQPQHF. The DNA for the CDR3 is TGTGCCAGCAGATCCAGGGTCAGCAATCAGCCCCAGCATTTT.